These 16 T cell receptor beta chains share one sample of origin, sequenced in a study of shared clonotypes between healthy human individuals. The naive CD8 fraction comprised CD45RO-negative cells positively selected for CCR7 and excluded terminally differentiated effector memory CD45RA+ cells. Sequencing was performed with immunoSEQ multiplex PCR; in TCRdb, only in-frame clones are kept and a portion is missing. The sample records fewer than 1 million clones, around 96% being singletons. The material sequenced was naive CD8+ T cells sorted from blood. The receptors come from a man aged 25-45 years in good health.

This chain joins TRBV14 and TRBJ2-1; D gene uncertain. The germline CDR1 and CDR2 sequences are SGHDN and FVKESK. The CDR3 contains 13 residues. V lost 1 base, J lost 8 bases, and 9 bases lay in between. The CDR3 DNA is TGTGCCAGCAGCCAAGTGGTTGCGGATGAGCAGTTCTTC. The encoded protein is CASSQVVADEQFF.

The J gene is TRBJ1-2, the V gene TRBV14; 8 nucleotides line up with TRBD1. Germline trimming cut 2 bases from V and 0 bases from J; bases unmatched to any gene: 2. The CDR3 length is 15 residues. The germline gives CDR1 SGHDN, CDR2 FVKESK. CDR3 coding DNA: TGTGCCAGCAGCCAACAGGGGGCCGCTAACTATGGCTACACCTTC. Amino acids: CASSQQGAANYGYTF. Complete variable domain (other parts from reference TRBV14 and TRBJ1-2): EAGVTQFPSHSVIEKGQTVTLRCDPISGHDNLYWYRRVMGKEIKFLLHFVKESKQDESGMPNNRFLAERTGGTYSTLKVQPAELEDSGVYFCASSQQGAANYGYTFGSGTRLTVV.

The V and J genes are TRBV29-1 and TRBJ2-1, with 10 bases that match TRBD1. J was trimmed by 7 bases and V by 8 bases; bases with no gene match: 11. CDR1 and CDR2 (germline): SQVTM, ANQGSEA. The CDR3 extends over 14 amino acids. The CDR3 DNA sequence: TGCAGCACACCAACCGACAGGGGGCTTAATGAGCAGTTCTTC. Translating it yields CSTPTDRGLNEQFF.

The chain carries TRBV4-1 and TRBJ2-1; D might be TRBD2 (7 bases). The CDR3 spans 14 residues. Trimming removed 6 bases from V and 7 bases from J, with 16 bases in between. Germline CDR1 is MGHRA and CDR2 is YSYEKL. In nucleotides, the CDR3 is TGCGCCAGCAGGCAGGTGGGGGGGCAGAATGAGCAGTTCTTC. The encoded protein is CASRQVGGQNEQFF.

The rearrangement joins TRBV25-1 to TRBJ2-1, with TRBD2 as a possible D gene (6 bases). V shed 5 bases and J shed 4 bases, with 12 bases lying between them. The V gene's germline CDR1 is MGHDK and CDR2 SYGVNS. The CDR3 consists of 14 residues. In DNA, the CDR3 is TGTGCCAGCAGTCGGACGGGAGAATACAATGAGCAGTTCTTC. Amino acid sequence: CASSRTGEYNEQFF.

The chain recombines TRBV5-5 with TRBJ2-7; no clear D. This CDR3 has 11 residues. Germline CDR1 reads SGHKS; CDR2 reads YYEKEE (reference sequence). The V and J ends lost 4 bases and 4 bases respectively, with 6 bases between them. Here the CDR3 reads CASSLRYEQYF. CDR3 in DNA: TGTGCCAGCAGCCTAAGATACGAGCAGTACTTC.

The chain recombines TRBV7-9 with TRBJ2-7; 11 nucleotides align to TRBD2. This CDR3 comprises 16 residues. Germline trimming cut 1 base from V and 6 bases from J; bases unmatched to any gene: 8. Per germline, CDR1 SEHNR and CDR2 FQNEAQ (reference sequence). CDR3 sequence: CASSLETSGTTREQYF. The CDR3 nucleotides read TGTGCCAGCAGCTTAGAGACTAGCGGGACTACTCGCGAGCAGTACTTC.

V gene TRBV7-8 combines with J gene TRBJ2-1, with a tentative D call TRBD2 (6 bases). V was clipped by 4 bases and J by 8 bases, with 9 bases between them. The CDR3 length is 12 residues. Germline CDR1 is SGHVS and CDR2 is FQNEAQ. CDR3: CASSWRVDEQFF. In nucleotides, the CDR3 is TGTGCCAGCAGCTGGAGGGTGGATGAGCAGTTCTTC.

This sequence joins TRBV7-2 and TRBJ2-1; D not certain. Looked up from germline, CDR1 is SGHTA and CDR2 is FQGNSA. V was trimmed by 1 base and J by 4 bases, leaving 11 bases between them. This CDR3 spans 15 amino acids. The CDR3 protein is CASSLDLTSYNEQFF. Written as DNA, the CDR3 is TGTGCCAGCAGCTTAGACCTGACTTCATACAATGAGCAGTTCTTC. Full variable domain (missing parts from reference TRBV7-2 and TRBJ2-1): GAGVSQSPSNKVTEKGKDVELRCDPISGHTALYWYRQSLGQGLEFLIYFQGNSAPDKSGLPSDRFSAERTGGSVSTLTIQRTQQEDSAVYLCASSLDLTSYNEQFFGPGTRLTVL.

The J gene is TRBJ2-2, the V gene TRBV2; 8 nucleotides line up with TRBD2. The CDR3 extends over 14 amino acids. Germline V gene sequence: CDR1 SNHLY, CDR2 FYNNEI. Trimming at V came to 6 bases and at J to 6 bases, leaving 6 bases not matched to a gene. CDR3 in DNA: TGTGCCAGCAGCGGACTAGCACTGCCCGGGGAGCTGTTTTTT. It encodes CASSGLALPGELFF.

This sequence joins TRBV6-5 and TRBJ2-3, with no clear D. The CDR3 is 13 residues long. Trimming cost V 6 bases and J 0 bases, with 7 bases left between them. Germline V gene sequence: CDR1 MNHEY, CDR2 SVGAGI. The CDR3 loop reads CASRGLSTDTQYF. The CDR3 DNA sequence: TGTGCCAGCAGAGGGCTGAGCACAGATACGCAGTATTTT.

The rearrangement links TRBV7-9 to TRBJ2-7; 8 bases map to TRBD1. This CDR3 spans 13 amino acids. Germline V lookup: CDR1 SEHNR, CDR2 FQNEAQ (reference sequence). After removal of 7 bases from V and 3 bases from J, the junction contained 5 bases not matched to a gene. The CDR3: CASMGQDYYEQYF. DNA of the CDR3: TGTGCCAGCATGGGACAGGATTACTACGAGCAGTACTTC.

V gene TRBV5-1 combines with J gene TRBJ2-3; perhaps TRBD2 as D (6 bases). Germline CDR1 and CDR2: SGHRS and YFSETQ. The CDR3 is made up of 15 amino acids. V was clipped by 4 bases and J by 1 base, with 13 bases between them. CDR3 sequence reads: CASSRAGTRTDTQYF. Written as DNA, the CDR3 is TGCGCCAGCAGCCGCGCCGGGACTCGCACAGATACGCAGTATTTT.

Note on this clone: The same CDR3 arises from other DNA sequences in this sample as well. The chain is built from TRBV27 and TRBJ2-2; maybe TRBD1 (5 bases). The germline V gene encodes CDR1 MNHEY and CDR2 SMNVEV (reference sequence). The CDR3 length is 13 residues. V lost 5 bases and J 4 bases, leaving 8 bases between the germline ends. The CDR3 DNA follows: TGTGCCAGCAGTCTACAGGTCACCGGGGAGCTGTTTTTT. This sequence encodes CASSLQVTGELFF.

This clone was picked up one time. The CDR3 spells CASSSRDPGEVGTQYF. The CDR3 DNA reads as TGTGCCAGCAGCTCCCGGGACCCCGGGGAGGTCGGTACGCAGTATTTT. The chain has TRBV7-9 and TRBJ2-3, with D maybe TRBD2 (6 bases). The V gene's germline CDR1 is SEHNR and CDR2 FQNEAQ (reference sequence). With 4 bases removed from V and 8 bases from J, the gap between germline ends came to 22 bases. This CDR3 has 16 amino acids.

This chain joins TRBV4-3 and TRBJ2-7; D may be TRBD1 (5 bases). The CDR3 contains 15 residues. V lost 0 bases and J lost 3, with 12 bases in between. Germline CDR1 is LGHNA and CDR2 is YSLEER. DNA for the CDR3: TGCGCCAGCAGCCAAGATGACCAGGACAACTACGAGCAGTACTTC. Translating it yields CASSQDDQDNYEQYF.